These 19 T cell receptor beta chains came from one sample sequenced in a study of shared clonotypes between healthy human individuals. The method was immunoSEQ multiplex PCR; TCRdb's version includes in-frame clones alone and lacks a portion of them. The repertoire holds around 2.1 million clones, under 97% seen once, with approximately 0.13% in the top ten. Sequenced input: naive CD4+ T cells sorted from blood. Subset specified: CD45RA+ positively selected. The source of these receptors is a young man in good health.

CDR3 in DNA: TGTGCCAGCAGTAACGACAACTTATCTGGCTACACCTTC. Amino acid sequence: CASSNDNLSGYTF. This chain joins TRBV6-5 and TRBJ1-2; D is ambiguous. Trimming stripped 5 bases from V and 7 bases from J, with 14 bases between. Germline V gives CDR1 MNHEY, CDR2 SVGAGI. The CDR3 length is 13 residues.

The chain joins TRBV11-3 to TRBJ2-7; 14 positions agree with TRBD2. V lost 5 bases, J lost 6 bases, and 6 bases stayed unmatched. CDR1 SGHNT and CDR2 YENEEA come from the germline V gene. This CDR3 has 15 residues. CDR3 DNA: TGTGCCAGCAGCCCCCTCGGGACTAGCGGGGGCGAGCAGTACTTC. Translated: CASSPLGTSGGEQYF.

This clone was observed a single time. The chain is built from TRBV5-1 and TRBJ1-6, with D perhaps matching TRBD1 (6 bases). V lost 3 bases, J lost 16 bases, and 14 bases lay in between. Germline CDR1 SGHRS, CDR2 YFSETQ. The CDR3 is 12 residues long. The CDR3 protein is CASSSDSLQLHF. CDR3 nucleotides: TGCGCCAGCAGCTCGGACAGCCTCCAACTCCACTTT. The full variable domain, its missing parts supplied by reference TRBV5-1 and TRBJ1-6, is KAGVTQTPRYLIKTRGQQVTLSCSPISGHRSVSWYQQTPGQGLQFLFEYFSETQRNKGNFPGRFSGRQFSNSRSEMNVSTLELGDSALYLCASSSDSLQLHFGNGTRLTVT.

This chain joins TRBV5-8 and TRBJ2-2; tentatively, D is TRBD2 (6 bases). The germline gives CDR1 SGHTS, CDR2 YDEGEE. V was shortened by 5 bases and J by 2 bases, with 10 bases between the two germline ends. The CDR3 is made up of 14 amino acids. Here the CDR3 reads CASRSAGNTGELFF. The CDR3 DNA reads TGTGCCAGCAGATCGGCGGGAAACACCGGGGAGCTGTTTTTT.

The chain employs TRBV9 and TRBJ2-7; TRBD1 might be the D (6 bases). V was pared by 3 bases and J by 2 bases, with 12 bases between. This CDR3 spans 14 amino acids. CDR1 and CDR2 (germline): SGDLS, YYNGEE. Here the CDR3 DNA reads TGTGCCAGCAGCGCACTCGGACAGCCCTACGAGCAGTACTTC. Its protein product is CASSALGQPYEQYF.

The V gene is TRBV19, the J gene TRBJ2-7; unclear D gene. Germline V lookup: CDR1 LNHDA, CDR2 SQIVND (reference sequence). The CDR3 consists of 14 residues. V lost 7 bases and J lost 0, with 13 bases in between. CDR3 sequence reads: CASTNPVHSYEQYF. CDR3 sequence (DNA): TGTGCCAGTACCAATCCCGTTCACTCCTACGAGCAGTACTTC.

This clone was seen a handful of times. The chain couples TRBV9 to TRBJ1-2; TRBD1 agrees at 7 bases. V lost 6 bases to trimming and J lost 5 bases; unmatched junction nucleotides: 7. Germline assignment: CDR1 SGDLS and CDR2 YYNGEE. CDR3 length equals 13 residues. CDR3 protein: CASTSGTEYGYTF. The CDR3 coding sequence is TGTGCCAGCACCTCCGGGACAGAGTATGGCTACACCTTC.

Remarks on this clone: At the DNA level, this CDR3 is encoded by other sequences in the same sample as well. The chain employs TRBV29-1 and TRBJ1-2; unclear D gene. The CDR3 spans 11 residues. CDR1 and CDR2 (germline): SQVTM, ANQGSEA. V lost 1 base and J lost 5, with 5 bases in between. CDR3: CSVEVLYGYTF. In DNA, the CDR3 is TGCAGCGTTGAAGTACTTTATGGCTACACCTTC.

The chain recombines TRBV21-1 with TRBJ2-7; TRBD1 was called by the table and not checked on the DNA. TRBV21-1 constitutes a pseudogene. The CDR3 runs 13 residues. The CDR3 nucleotides read TGTGCCAGCAGCCCCCACAGTAAGCTCGAGCAGTACTTC. The encoded protein is CASSPHSKLEQYF.

V is TRBV27 and J is TRBJ1-2; 9 bases align to TRBD1. There are 15 residues in the CDR3. V was clipped by 5 bases and J by 4 bases; unmatched bases: 8. Per the germline V gene, CDR1 is MNHEY and CDR2 is SMNVEV (reference sequence). For the CDR3, the DNA is TGTGCCAGCAGTCGTGGACAGGGGAGGTTCTATGGCTACACCTTC. Amino acids: CASSRGQGRFYGYTF.

Points on this clone: This sample also contains other DNA sequences that code for the same CDR3. The genes are TRBV18 and TRBJ2-1; TRBD2 might be the D (6 bases). CDR3 length: 16 residues. Germline V gives CDR1 KGHSH, CDR2 LQKENI. V lost 3 bases, J lost 0 bases, and 12 bases lay in between. The CDR3: CASSPPAGSSYNEQFF. In DNA, the CDR3 is TGTGCCAGCTCACCTCCAGCGGGTAGCTCCTACAATGAGCAGTTCTTC.

The chain links TRBV30 to TRBJ2-5, with 8 bases lining up with TRBD1. Unmatched junction bases numbered 10, after V lost 4 bases and J lost 3 bases. The CDR3 contains 15 residues. Germline-derived CDR1 and CDR2 are GTSNPN and SVGIG (reference sequence). Written as DNA, the CDR3 is TGTGCCTGGATTCCGCGAACAGGGGGAAAAGAGACCCAGTACTTC. Amino acid sequence: CAWIPRTGGKETQYF. The full variable domain, rest sourced from reference TRBV30 and TRBJ2-5, is SQTIHQWPATLVQPVGSPLSLECTVEGTSNPNLYWYRQAAGRGLQLLFYSVGIGQISSEVPQNLSASRPQDRQFILSSKKLLLSDSGFYLCAWIPRTGGKETQYFGPGTRLLVL.

The chain links TRBV5-6 to TRBJ2-5; D may correspond to TRBD1 or TRBD2 (5 bases each). Germline CDR1 SGHDT, CDR2 YYEEEE. The V end was cut by 1 base, the J end by 5 bases, with 12 bases between. The CDR3 runs 14 residues. Here the CDR3 DNA reads TGTGCCAGCAGCTTGTCTGGGTGGGGGGAGACCCAGTACTTC. Protein product: CASSLSGWGETQYF.

This sequence joins TRBV14 and TRBJ1-2; a possible D gene is TRBD1 (5 bases). Germline V gene data show CDR1 as SGHDN and CDR2 as FVKESK. This CDR3 contains 14 residues. Trimming took 1 base from V and 3 from J, leaving 9 bases between them. The CDR3: CASSQVRGYYGYTF. The CDR3 bases are TGTGCCAGCAGCCAAGTTCGGGGGTACTATGGCTACACCTTC.

V and J are TRBV18 and TRBJ2-3; 7 bases map to TRBD1. V was clipped by 4 bases and J by 2 bases; unmatched bases: 3. The CDR3 is 14 amino acids. Germline V lookup: CDR1 KGHSH, CDR2 LQKENI. The CDR3 spells CASSQDRVTDTQYF. The CDR3 nucleotides read TGTGCCAGCTCACAAGACAGGGTCACAGATACGCAGTATTTT.

The chain uses TRBV9 and TRBJ1-3; D might be TRBD1 (5 bases). V dropped 4 bases and J dropped 4 bases, with 15 bases sitting between them. Germline-derived CDR1 and CDR2 are SGDLS and YYNGEE. The CDR3 covers 15 residues. This CDR3 is CASSPRDLQGNTIYF. In DNA form, the CDR3 reads TGTGCCAGCAGCCCGAGGGACCTGCAAGGAAACACCATATATTTT.

The chain is built from TRBV11-2 and TRBJ1-2; 7 bases fit TRBD1. V trimming: 1 base; J trimming: 8 bases; junction bases outside the gene matches: 7. Germline V gene lookup returns CDR1 SGHAT and CDR2 FQNNGV. The CDR3 loop spans 14 amino acids. The CDR3 is CASSLARGGKGYTF. In nucleotides, the CDR3 is TGTGCCAGCAGCTTAGCGCGAGGGGGCAAAGGCTACACCTTC.

The chain recombines TRBV30 with TRBJ2-3, with 10 bases that match TRBD1. V was pared by 5 bases and J by 3 bases, with 8 bases of the junction left unmatched. The CDR3 is 15 amino acids. The germline gives CDR1 GTSNPN, CDR2 SVGIG (reference sequence). The CDR3 protein is CAWSPGTGVTDTQYF. The CDR3 bases are TGTGCCTGGTCCCCCGGGACAGGGGTAACAGATACGCAGTATTTT.

With regard to this clone: Distinct nucleotide sequences in the sample also encode this CDR3. The V and J genes are TRBV5-1 and TRBJ2-1, with D hard to call. The CDR3 sequence is 16 residues long. CDR1 SGHRS and CDR2 YFSETQ come from the germline V gene. V shed 0 bases and J shed 0 bases, with 10 bases lying between them. The CDR3 spells CASSLGGDSSYNEQFF. In nucleotides, the CDR3 is TGCGCCAGCAGCTTGGGAGGCGATAGCTCCTACAATGAGCAGTTCTTC.